This record covers a single TCR beta chain. CDR1 and CDR2 from the germline V gene are MGHRA and YSYEKL. CDR3 length equals 13 residues. V gave up 1 base and J gave up 8 bases, with 9 bases separating them. The PCR employed 60 Vbeta primers together with 13 Jbeta primers. The table came from immunoSEQ multiplex PCR; TCRdb's copy has only in-frame clones and leaves some out. The table records approximately 150,000 clones, roughly 70% of them present only once. These data belong to a study of cytomegalovirus exposure and HLA in healthy donors. This clonotype was sampled from a male donor in good health and CMV-seronegative. V is TRBV4-1 and J is TRBJ2-1; D may be TRBD2 (5 bases). Sequenced: PBMCs. In nucleotides, the CDR3 is TGCGCCAGCAGCCAAGGGGCTAGCCATGAGCAGTTCTTC. Encoded protein: CASSQGASHEQFF.